This T cell receptor beta chain was identified in a study of T cell responses to AZD1222 COVID-19 vaccine. General study points: Baseline serology detected seropositivity in only 5 or 6 AZD1222 recipients.

The CDR3 covers 12 residues. Germline CDR1 reads LNHNV; CDR2 reads YYDKDF (reference sequence). V shed 8 bases and J shed 2 bases, with 10 bases lying between them. Relative to its sample, this clone is medium-sized. Its target is not known. Produced via immunoSEQ multiplex PCR; TCRdb's table is partial and in-frame only. The data hold approximately 110,000 clones, with about 88% observed a single time. This TCR was recovered from an adult in good health. Sample: peripheral blood, taken on day 0 of AZD1222 vaccination. The rearrangement uses TRBV15 and TRBJ2-7; D might be TRBD1 (6 bases). This CDR3 reads CATSGQTYEQYF. The CDR3 DNA follows: TGTGCCACCTCGGGACAAACCTACGAGCAGTACTTC.